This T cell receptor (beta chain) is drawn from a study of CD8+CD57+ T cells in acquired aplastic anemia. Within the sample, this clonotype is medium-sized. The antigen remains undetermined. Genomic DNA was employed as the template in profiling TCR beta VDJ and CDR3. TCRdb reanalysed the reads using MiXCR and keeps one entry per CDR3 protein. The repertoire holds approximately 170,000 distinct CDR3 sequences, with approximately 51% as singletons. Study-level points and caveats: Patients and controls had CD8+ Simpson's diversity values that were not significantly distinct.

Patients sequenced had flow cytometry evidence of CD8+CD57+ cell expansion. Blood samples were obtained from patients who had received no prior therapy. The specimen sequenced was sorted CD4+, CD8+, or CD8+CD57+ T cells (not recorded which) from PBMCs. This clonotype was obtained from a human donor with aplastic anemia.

The CDR3 DNA sequence: TGCAGCGTTTTGAGGTCGGGACTCATGAACACTGAAGCTTTCTTT. It codes for CSVLRSGLMNTEAFF. The chain links TRBV29-1 to TRBJ1-1, with D possibly being TRBD1 (5 bases). CDR1 and CDR2 (germline): SQVTM, ANQGSEA. This CDR3 spans 15 amino acids. Trimming took off 5 bases at V and 0 bases at J, with 16 bases between the two ends.